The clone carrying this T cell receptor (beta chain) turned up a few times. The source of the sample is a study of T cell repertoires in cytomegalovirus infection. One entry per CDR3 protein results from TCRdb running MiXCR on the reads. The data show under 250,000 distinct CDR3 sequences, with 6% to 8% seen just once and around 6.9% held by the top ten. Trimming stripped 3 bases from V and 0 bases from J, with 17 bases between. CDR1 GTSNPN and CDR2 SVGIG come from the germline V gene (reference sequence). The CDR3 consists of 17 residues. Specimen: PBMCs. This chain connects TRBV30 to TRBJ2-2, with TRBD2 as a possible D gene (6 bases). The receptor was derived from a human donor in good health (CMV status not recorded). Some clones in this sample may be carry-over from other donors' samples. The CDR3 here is CAWRRVNRGTNTGELFF. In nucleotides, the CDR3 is TGTGCCTGGAGACGTGTTAATCGGGGGACGAACACCGGGGAGCTGTTTTTT. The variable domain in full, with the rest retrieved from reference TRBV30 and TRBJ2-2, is SQTIHQWPATLVQPVGSPLSLECTVEGTSNPNLYWYRQAAGRGLQLLFYSVGIGQISSEVPQNLSASRPQDRQFILSSKKLLLSDSGFYLCAWRRVNRGTNTGELFFGEGSRLTVL.